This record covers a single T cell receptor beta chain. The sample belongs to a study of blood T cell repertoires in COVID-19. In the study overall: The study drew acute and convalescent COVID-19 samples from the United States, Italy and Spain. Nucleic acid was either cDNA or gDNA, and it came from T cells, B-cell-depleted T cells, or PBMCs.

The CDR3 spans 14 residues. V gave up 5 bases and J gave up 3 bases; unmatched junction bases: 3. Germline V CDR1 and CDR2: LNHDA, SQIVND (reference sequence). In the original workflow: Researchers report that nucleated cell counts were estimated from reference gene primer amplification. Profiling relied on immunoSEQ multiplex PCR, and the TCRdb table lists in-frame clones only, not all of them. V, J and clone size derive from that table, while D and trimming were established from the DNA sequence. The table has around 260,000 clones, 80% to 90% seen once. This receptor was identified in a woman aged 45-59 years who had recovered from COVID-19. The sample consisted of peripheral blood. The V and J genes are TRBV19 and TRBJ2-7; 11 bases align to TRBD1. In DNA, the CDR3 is TGTGCCAGTAGTTTCGGGACAGGGGGCTACGAGCAGTACTTC. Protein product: CASSFGTGGYEQYF. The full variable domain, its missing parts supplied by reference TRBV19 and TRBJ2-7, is DGGITQSPKYLFRKEGQNVTLSCEQNLNHDAMYWYRQDPGQGLRLIYYSQIVNDFQKGDIAEGYSVSREKKESFPLTVTSAQKNPTAFYLCASSFGTGGYEQYFGPGTRLTVT.